This TCR beta chain was sequenced for a study of cytomegalovirus exposure and HLA in healthy donors. Study findings and constraints: Analyzed later, association rates of TCRs varied across HLA loci, with DRB1 most and HLA-C fewest. Roughly even sequencing depth across donors was the assumption behind the presence/absence analyses. Later analysis demonstrated an association between a missense DCLRE1C variant and TCR beta V- and J-gene trimming. In a later analysis, the majority of CMV-associated beta chains seemingly showed HLA restriction.

Comment on this clone: Its target is not known.

The PCR employed 60 Vbeta primers together with 13 Jbeta primers. Method: immunoSEQ multiplex PCR; TCRdb's copy keeps in-frame clones and lacks some. This sample yields about 190,000 clones, of which roughly 80% are seen a single time; around 1.6% belongs to the top ten. The CDR3 totals 14 residues. The junction had 9 bases not matched to a gene; V was cut back by 5 bases and J by 8 bases. In germline, CDR1 is SGHTA, CDR2 FQGNSA. The specimen was PBMCs. The V gene is TRBV7-2, the J gene TRBJ1-2, with 9 bases matching TRBD1. The clonotype comes from a woman aged 18-29 years in good health and CMV-seronegative. CDR3 sequence reads: CASSRRTGESGYTF. The CDR3 DNA sequence: TGTGCCAGCAGCCGCCGGACAGGGGAGAGCGGCTACACCTTC.